Following are 24 T cell receptor beta chains from one sample sequenced in a study of blood T cell repertoires in COVID-19. Repertoires were generated with immunoSEQ multiplex PCR, while TCRdb's copy carries only in-frame clones and drops some. The profile shows over 250,000 clones, less than 85% of them singletons. Sequenced sample: peripheral blood. The receptor set was obtained from a human donor with COVID-19, enrolled during active disease. The donor label of this sample is uncertain.

CDR3 residues: CASSPGTVQAFF. Written as DNA, the CDR3 is TGTGCCAGCAGCCCCGGGACAGTACAAGCTTTCTTT. The chain recombines TRBV13 with TRBJ1-1; 7 bases fit TRBD1. Trimming at V came to 5 bases and at J to 9 bases, leaving 6 bases not matched to a gene. The CDR3 spans 12 residues. Germline CDR1 reads PRHDT; CDR2 reads FYEKMQ (reference sequence). Full variable domain (rest looked up from reference TRBV13 and TRBJ1-1): AAGVIQSPRHLIKEKRETATLKCYPIPRHDTVYWYQQGPGQDPQFLISFYEKMQSDKGSIPDRFSAQQFSDYHSELNMSSLELGDSALYFCASSPGTVQAFFGQGTRLTVV.

The gene calls are TRBV20-1 and TRBJ1-5; 7 nucleotides match TRBD1. Per germline, CDR1 DFQATT and CDR2 SNEGSKA (reference sequence). The CDR3 runs to 19 residues. J was trimmed by 1 base and V by 3 bases; bases with no gene match: 18. This chain's CDR3 is CSASGYRGPRGESNQPQHF. CDR3 nucleotide sequence: TGCAGTGCTAGTGGGTACAGGGGACCGAGAGGGGAGAGCAATCAGCCCCAGCATTTT.

The CDR3 here is CASSQAPGFGNTIYF. CDR3 nucleotides: TGCGCCAGCAGCCAAGCTCCAGGGTTTGGAAACACCATATATTTT. The chain carries TRBV4-3 and TRBJ1-3; perhaps TRBD1 as D (5 bases). Germline CDR1 and CDR2: LGHNA and YSLEER. The CDR3 has 15 residues. V lost 1 base and J 3 bases, leaving 10 bases between the germline ends.

The chain uses TRBV30 and TRBJ2-3, with 11 nucleotides matching TRBD2. J was trimmed by 6 bases and V by 3 bases; bases with no gene match: 8. Germline V gives CDR1 GTSNPN, CDR2 SVGIG (reference sequence). This CDR3 comprises 15 residues. CDR3 in amino acids: CAWSRLAGGGDTQYF. Here the CDR3 DNA reads TGTGCCTGGAGCAGGCTAGCGGGAGGTGGGGATACGCAGTATTTT.

The rearrangement links TRBV4-3 to TRBJ2-7; no clear D. V lost 0 bases to trimming and J lost 2 bases, with 11 bases between them. The CDR3 is 15 residues long. Germline V gives CDR1 LGHNA, CDR2 YSLEER. CDR3 nucleotide sequence: TGCGCCAGCAGCCAAGATCGAGCGAAGACCTACGAGCAGTACTTC. It yields the protein CASSQDRAKTYEQYF.

The chain carries TRBV5-1 and TRBJ1-3; weak D call: TRBD1 (6 bases). V gave up 0 bases and J gave up 4 bases, with 14 bases separating them. Germline V gene sequence: CDR1 SGHRS, CDR2 YFSETQ. This CDR3 comprises 16 residues. The CDR3 sequence: CASSLAGGLRGNTIYF. CDR3 DNA sequence: TGCGCCAGCAGCTTGGCCGGGGGGCTCCGAGGAAACACCATATATTTT.

The chain combines TRBV27 with TRBJ2-7, with D hard to call. The ends were cut back, 5 bases at V and 0 bases at J, with 8 bases in the middle. Germline assignment: CDR1 MNHEY and CDR2 SMNVEV (reference sequence). This CDR3 has 13 residues. The CDR3 coding sequence is TGTGCCAGCAGTCTAGGTAACTCCTACGAGCAGTACTTC. Protein: CASSLGNSYEQYF.

The chain combines TRBV9 with TRBJ2-1; 9 positions match TRBD2. The V gene end was trimmed by 4 bases and the J gene end by 9 bases; junction bases not matched to a gene: 11. Per germline, CDR1 SGDLS and CDR2 YYNGEE. CDR3 length: 15 residues. Written as DNA, the CDR3 is TGTGCCAGCAGCTTTAGCGGGAGCCAAGGTGGTGAGCAGTTCTTC. Its protein product is CASSFSGSQGGEQFF.

The chain uses TRBV7-3 and TRBJ2-1, with TRBD2 matching 12 bases. The CDR3 consists of 18 residues. Trimming cost V 2 bases and J 5 bases; bases outside gene matches: 10. CDR1 and CDR2 (germline): SGHTA, FQGTGA. Written as DNA, the CDR3 is TGTGCCAGCAGCTTAGTCCGGCTAGCGGGAGGGACCCACAATGAGCAGTTCTTC. Encoded protein: CASSLVRLAGGTHNEQFF.

The J gene is TRBJ1-3, the V gene TRBV18, with 8 bases aligning to TRBD1. This CDR3 spans 15 amino acids. CDR1 KGHSH and CDR2 LQKENI come from the germline V gene. J was trimmed by 2 bases and V by 3 bases; bases with no gene match: 3. CDR3 region: CASSPTGATGNTIYF. The CDR3 DNA follows: TGTGCCAGCTCACCGACAGGGGCGACTGGAAACACCATATATTTT.

The J gene is TRBJ2-3, the V gene TRBV27; perhaps TRBD2 as D (6 bases). Germline V lookup: CDR1 MNHEY, CDR2 SMNVEV (reference sequence). With 3 bases removed from V and 0 bases from J, the gap between germline ends came to 10 bases. The CDR3 runs to 15 residues. The CDR3 region is CASSFRGTSTDTQYF. The CDR3 DNA follows: TGTGCCAGCAGTTTCCGCGGGACTAGCACAGATACGCAGTATTTT.

Only one count was recorded for this clone. The rearrangement uses TRBV25-1 and TRBJ2-1; 7 positions agree with TRBD1. This CDR3 contains 15 residues. Trimming at V came to 3 bases and at J to 8 bases, leaving 10 bases not matched to a gene. Per germline, CDR1 MGHDK and CDR2 SYGVNS. The CDR3 loop is CASSDKGGAIDEQFF. CDR3 bases: TGTGCCAGCAGTGACAAAGGGGGCGCCATCGATGAGCAGTTCTTC.

V gene TRBV11-2 combines with J gene TRBJ1-3; TRBD1 is a possible D gene (6 bases). The CDR3 consists of 15 residues. V was trimmed by 3 bases and J by 4 bases, leaving 13 bases between them. Per the germline V gene, CDR1 is SGHAT and CDR2 is FQNNGV. The CDR3 sequence: CASSLWGGEGNTIYF. For the CDR3, the DNA is TGTGCCAGCAGCTTGTGGGGGGGCGAAGGAAACACCATATATTTT.

The chain has TRBV2 and TRBJ2-3, with TRBD1 matching over 7 bases. The CDR3 is made up of 15 amino acids. V lost 6 bases and J lost 3; bases outside the gene matches: 9. Germline V lookup: CDR1 SNHLY, CDR2 FYNNEI. In DNA form, the CDR3 reads TGTGCCAGCAGCCCTACAGGGGTGAGGACAGATACGCAGTATTTT. It is translated as CASSPTGVRTDTQYF. The complete variable domain, with remaining parts taken from reference TRBV2 and TRBJ2-3, reads EPEVTQTPSHQVTQMGQEVILRCVPISNHLYFYWYRQILGQKVEFLVSFYNNEISEKSEIFDDQFSVERPDGSNFTLKIRSTKLEDSAMYFCASSPTGVRTDTQYFGPGTRLTVL.

The chain combines TRBV30 with TRBJ1-1; D may be TRBD1 (5 bases). The V end was cut by 0 bases, the J end by 10 bases, with 9 bases between. This CDR3 is 11 amino acids long. Germline CDR1 reads GTSNPN; CDR2 reads SVGIG (reference sequence). In nucleotides, the CDR3 is TGTGCCTGGAGTGTAGGACAACCAGCTTTCTTT. Protein product: CAWSVGQPAFF.

The V call is TRBV2, the J call TRBJ2-1; 10 bases match TRBD2. The germline V gene encodes CDR1 SNHLY and CDR2 FYNNEI. The CDR3 sequence is 15 residues long. After removal of 4 bases from V and 5 bases from J, the junction contained 5 bases not matched to a gene. The CDR3 protein is CASSGLAGADNEQFF. CDR3 bases: TGTGCCAGCAGTGGTCTAGCGGGAGCCGACAATGAGCAGTTCTTC.

The chain is built from TRBV30 and TRBJ2-1; no clear D gene. Trimming left V 4 bases short and J 0 bases short, with 10 bases between. The CDR3 length is 14 residues. Germline-derived CDR1 and CDR2 are GTSNPN and SVGIG (reference sequence). CDR3 sequence: CAWTLDRSYNEQFF. CDR3 bases: TGTGCCTGGACTCTAGACCGCTCCTACAATGAGCAGTTCTTC. The variable domain in full, completed from reference TRBV30 and TRBJ2-1, reads SQTIHQWPATLVQPVGSPLSLECTVEGTSNPNLYWYRQAAGRGLQLLFYSVGIGQISSEVPQNLSASRPQDRQFILSSKKLLLSDSGFYLCAWTLDRSYNEQFFGPGTRLTVL.

This rearrangement joins TRBV7-2 to TRBJ2-3; tentative D call: TRBD1 (5 bases). The V and J ends lost 1 base and 1 base respectively, with 9 bases between them. Germline values: CDR1 SGHTA, CDR2 FQGNSA. The CDR3 covers 15 residues. The CDR3 region is CASSLGTPRTDTQYF. CDR3 coding DNA: TGTGCCAGCAGCTTAGGGACACCCCGCACAGATACGCAGTATTTT.

J is TRBJ2-5 and V is TRBV5-1; TRBD2 matches 7 bases. In germline, CDR1 is SGHRS, CDR2 YFSETQ. The CDR3 loop spans 14 amino acids. The ends lost 4 bases at V and 4 bases at J; junction bases unmatched: 7. DNA for the CDR3: TGCGCCAGCAGCAGAGGACTAGTCATAGAGACCCAGTACTTC. Translating it yields CASSRGLVIETQYF.

The rearrangement uses TRBV3-1 (or the pseudogene TRBV3-2) and TRBJ2-3; D remains ambiguous. The CDR3 runs to 13 residues. The V end was cut by 3 bases, the J end by 4 bases, with 8 bases between. In germline, CDR1 is LGHDT, CDR2 YNNKEL (reference sequence). The DNA for the CDR3 is TGTGCCAGCAGCCAGAATTCGGCAGATACGCAGTATTTT. Residues: CASSQNSADTQYF.

The chain joins TRBV5-5 to TRBJ2-5; 8 bases fit TRBD2. V gave up 0 bases and J gave up 4 bases; unmatched junction bases: 5. The CDR3 covers 15 residues. CDR1 SGHKS and CDR2 YYEKEE come from the germline V gene (reference sequence). The CDR3 spells CASSLGRSGRETQYF. The DNA of the CDR3 is TGTGCCAGCAGCTTGGGACGCAGCGGGAGAGAGACCCAGTACTTC.

Of note for this clone: The sample has other DNA sequences that encode this CDR3 too. The chain is built from TRBV6-6 and TRBJ1-5; tentatively, D is TRBD1 (5 bases). Germline CDR1 MNHNY, CDR2 SVGAGI (reference sequence). V gave up 2 bases and J gave up 4 bases, with 6 bases separating them. CDR3 length equals 13 residues. CDR3 sequence: CASSYGANQPQHF. The CDR3 DNA sequence: TGTGCCAGCAGTTACGGGGCGAATCAGCCCCAGCATTTT.

This clone was observed a handful of times. The chain uses TRBV6-5 and TRBJ2-5; 10 positions agree with TRBD2. V trimming: 2 bases; J trimming: 4 bases; junction bases outside the gene matches: 4. This CDR3 has 15 amino acids. Germline V lookup: CDR1 MNHEY, CDR2 SVGAGI. The CDR3: CASSYVAGGPETQYF. The CDR3 DNA follows: TGTGCCAGCAGTTACGTAGCGGGAGGCCCAGAGACCCAGTACTTC.

The chain recombines TRBV7-2 with TRBJ1-3, with a possible D match to TRBD1 (5 bases). CDR1 and CDR2 from the germline V gene are SGHTA and FQGNSA. The CDR3 covers 15 residues. Trimming shortened V by 5 bases and J by 4 bases, and 15 bases separated the two germline ends. The CDR3 DNA follows: TGTGCCAGCAGCACGCTTCTGGGGGGGGGAAACACCATATATTTT. As protein: CASSTLLGGGNTIYF.